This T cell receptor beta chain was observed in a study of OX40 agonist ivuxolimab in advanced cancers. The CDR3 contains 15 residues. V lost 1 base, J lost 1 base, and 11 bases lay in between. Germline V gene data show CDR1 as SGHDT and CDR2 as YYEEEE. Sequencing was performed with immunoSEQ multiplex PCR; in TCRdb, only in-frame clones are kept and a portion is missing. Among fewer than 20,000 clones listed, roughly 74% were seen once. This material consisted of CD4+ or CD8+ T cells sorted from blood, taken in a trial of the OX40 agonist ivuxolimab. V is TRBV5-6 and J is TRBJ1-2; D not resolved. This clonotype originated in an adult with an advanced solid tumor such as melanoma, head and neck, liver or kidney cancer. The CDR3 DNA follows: TGTGCCAGCAGCTTGTCGTGGATTGTTAACTATGGCTACACCTTC. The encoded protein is CASSLSWIVNYGYTF.